This T cell receptor (beta chain) was documented in a study of blood T cells in healthy people across ages. Study-wide results and limits: Whereas aged donors had fewer naive CD4+ cells, long-lived donors had more of them and higher diversity. PBMCs went unsorted, and a conclusive naive versus antigen-experienced comparison was therefore prevented.

CDR3 length: 15 amino acids. Trimming cost V 5 bases and J 8 bases; bases outside gene matches: 5. Germline lookup yields CDR1 MNHEY and CDR2 SMNVEV (reference sequence). It was with a sample-barcoded 5' primer and a J-beta primer mix that a second PCR of roughly 7 to 11 cycles was run. Sequencing of every sample gave 2.5 million or more CDR3-containing paired-end reads. Via MiXCR, TCRdb re-called the 5' RACE reads, giving one row per CDR3 protein. The sample consists of 800,000 or so distinct CDR3 sequences, more than 35% of them appearing once. This clonotype has ten or more counts. The antigen is undetermined.

Sequencing used blood. V gene TRBV27 combines with J gene TRBJ2-1; 14 bases are shared with TRBD2. The sequence was collected from a man at least 80 years old in good health. The CDR3 reads CASSGTSGGLYEQFF. In DNA, the CDR3 is TGTGCCAGCAGTGGGACTAGCGGGGGCTTATATGAGCAGTTCTTC.